This T cell receptor beta chain comes out of a study of blood T cell repertoires in COVID-19 (dated by TCRdb to about 2020). With regard to the full study: Samples covering the acute and convalescent phases of COVID-19 were provided by collaborators in the United States, Italy and Spain. A freely available public database, intended as a resource for researchers studying the immune response to SARS-CoV-2, is where the repertoires were released. Where available, HLA class I and class II types were obtained from metadata supplied by the sample provider rather than from assay-based typing. The samples were drawn from the first 160 participants of the ongoing ImmuneRACE study and from over 950 subjects provided by 6 global collaborators. Nearly every sample came with metadata listing a de-identified subject ID, COVID-19 status, age in years and sex. The dataset comprised deeply sampled blood TCRbeta repertoires from subjects exposed to, actively infected with, or recovered from COVID-19. The material from the prospective study consisted of cDNA or gDNA derived from T cells, B-cell-depleted T cells, or PBMCs.

Study-wide findings and limitations: How much clinical and demographic metadata was included differed by source and by participant, and the metadata was provided uncurated.

CDR1 SGHTA and CDR2 FQGNSA are derived from the germline V gene. The V and J ends are trimmed by 1 base and 8 bases, leaving 11 bases between them. From the cysteine through the phenylalanine, the CDR3 covers 13 amino acids. Of the read, only the CDR3 DNA is kept; its 39 bases are in frame from base 1. The immunoSEQ Assay, a bias-controlled multiplex PCR, was used to amplify TCRbeta CDR3 regions from genomic DNA. The authors processed their data as follows. The number of nucleated cells in each sample was estimated by amplification of reference gene primers within the assay. Sequence reads were collapsed and filtered to measure the absolute abundance of every unique TCRbeta CDR3 rearrangement. Productive Simpson clonality was computed per sample as the square root of Simpson's diversity index over productive rearrangements. TCRdb carries this immuneACCESS record with in-frame sequences only. Its versions omit some clonotypes, under half of them owing to an unresolved V gene in the studies checked, with the rest unexplained. The V and J calls and clone size were taken over from that table, and D and trimming were inferred from the DNA. Within this sample are tens of thousands of clones, with more than 75% of them counted one time only. Of the sample, less than 9% is held by the ten largest clones.

This clone was counted a few times. What antigen it recognizes has not been identified. No qualities accompany the bases; no much larger clone lies one base away. The collaborating institutions used their own protocols to collect whole blood in K2EDTA tubes. Collaborator samples were shipped for TCRbeta analysis as frozen whole blood, isolated PBMCs, or DNA extracted from either sample type. This clonotype was obtained from a man over 45 with active or convalescent COVID-19. Source material: peripheral blood. The sequence is built from TRBV7-2 and TRBJ1-1, with the D gene not clear enough to name. The CDR3 protein: CASSLEDRGEAFF. The DNA reads TGTGCCAGCAGCTTAGAGGACCGCGGGGAAGCTTTCTTT.